These 18 T cell receptor beta chains were sequenced from one sample in a study of CD8 T cells in ankylosing spondylitis. TCRdb reprocessed the 5' RACE reads via MiXCR and lists one record per CDR3 protein. This table has about 240,000 distinct CDR3 sequences, 24% appearing once. The sample was blood, either unsorted or a sorted T cell fraction (not recorded which). These receptors were taken from a male donor with ankylosing spondylitis or in good health (not recorded which).

The gene calls are TRBV25-1 and TRBJ1-1, with D possibly matching TRBD1 (5 bases). Germline CDR1 is MGHDK and CDR2 is SYGVNS. The CDR3 loop spans 15 amino acids. The V and J ends lost 10 bases and 5 bases respectively, with 23 bases between them. The CDR3 nucleotides are TGTGCCATTTCGACCAGGGAATTGGTTAGTACTGAAGCTTTCTTT. Translating it yields CAISTRELVSTEAFF.

In this sample, this clonotype turned up many times. The chain uses TRBV28 and TRBJ2-1; D is unresolved. The CDR3 is made up of 16 amino acids. V lost 5 bases to trimming and J lost 3 bases, with 17 bases between them. The germline CDR1 and CDR2 sequences are MDHEN and SYDVKM. In DNA form, the CDR3 reads TGTGCCAGCAGTACGACCAGCTTAATTAACTACAATGAGCAGTTCTTC. Translated, it gives CASSTTSLINYNEQFF. Full variable domain (remainder filled in from reference TRBV28 and TRBJ2-1): DVKVTQSSRYLVKRTGEKVFLECVQDMDHENMFWYRQDPGLGLRLIYFSYDVKMKEKGDIPEGYSVSREKKERFSLILESASTNQTSMYLCASSTTSLINYNEQFFGPGTRLTVL.

The genes are TRBV6-5 and TRBJ1-2; D is uncertain. There are 13 residues in the CDR3. CDR1 is MNHEY, CDR2 SVGAGI, per germline. The ends were cut back, 2 bases at V and 4 bases at J, with 8 bases in the middle. The CDR3 DNA sequence: TGTGCCAGCAGTTACGCCCAGAGCTATGGCTACACCTTC. This encodes CASSYAQSYGYTF.

This clonotype was counted ten times or more. The chain uses TRBV12-3 or TRBV12-4 and TRBJ1-6; 8 nucleotides match TRBD1. After removal of 5 bases from V and 9 bases from J, the junction contained 15 bases not matched to a gene. This CDR3 is 17 amino acids long. The CDR3 DNA reads as TGTGCCAGCAGTCTCCTTGCAGGACAGGGAGGGCGTTCACCCCTCCACTTT. This gives the protein CASSLLAGQGGRSPLHF.

This clonotype was counted many times. V gene TRBV7-9 combines with J gene TRBJ2-7; TRBD2 matches 9 bases. The junction had 9 bases not matched to a gene; V was cut back by 7 bases and J by 5 bases. This CDR3 comprises 14 residues. Germline CDR1 is SEHNR and CDR2 is FQNEAQ (reference sequence). This CDR3 is CASKSPSGANEQYF. In DNA, the CDR3 is TGTGCCAGCAAGTCGCCTAGCGGGGCTAACGAGCAGTACTTC.

Many counts were recorded for this clonotype. This CDR3 is CASSPLAGEHTEAFF. The CDR3 DNA is TGTGCCAGCTCACCCCTGGCCGGGGAACATACTGAAGCTTTCTTT. J is TRBJ1-1 and V is TRBV18; D remains ambiguous. Germline CDR1 is KGHSH and CDR2 is LQKENI. Trimming stripped 3 bases from V and 5 bases from J, with 16 bases between. This CDR3 region has 15 residues.

The chain is built from TRBV12-3 or TRBV12-4 and TRBJ2-1, with D possibly being TRBD2 (7 bases). V lost 3 bases and J lost 9, with 15 bases in between. The CDR3 covers 14 residues. The CDR3 is CASSFLGGRGEQFF. CDR3 coding DNA: TGTGCCAGCAGTTTTTTGGGGGGGCGTGGTGAGCAGTTCTTC.

This chain uses TRBV3-1 with TRBJ2-1; 7 nucleotides match TRBD2. The germline V gene encodes CDR1 LGHDT and CDR2 YNNKEL (reference sequence). The V gene end was trimmed by 0 bases and the J gene end by 4 bases; junction bases not matched to a gene: 6. There are 16 residues in the CDR3. The CDR3 sequence is CASSQDGGFPYNEQFF. In nucleotides, the CDR3 is TGTGCCAGCAGCCAAGACGGGGGGTTCCCTTACAATGAGCAGTTCTTC.

The chain employs TRBV5-1 and TRBJ2-1; possibly TRBD1 for D (6 bases). CDR3 length: 19 residues. V lost 2 bases and J lost 0, with 21 bases in between. The germline CDR1 and CDR2 sequences are SGHRS and YFSETQ. The CDR3 loop is CASSFPSRGGSSSYNEQFF. The CDR3 nucleotides read TGCGCCAGCAGCTTTCCCTCCAGGGGTGGGTCAAGCTCCTACAATGAGCAGTTCTTC.

The V call is TRBV11-2, the J call TRBJ2-5; a weak D match, TRBD2 (7 bases). Trimming removed 7 bases from V and 5 bases from J, with 20 bases in between. From germline, CDR1 is SGHAT and CDR2 FQNNGV. CDR3 length equals 15 residues. CDR3 region: CASTTAGAGGETQYF. The DNA for the CDR3 is TGTGCCAGCACCACGGCGGGGGCAGGAGGGGAGACCCAGTACTTC. Full variable domain (rest looked up from reference TRBV11-2 and TRBJ2-5): EAGVAQSPRYKIIEKRQSVAFWCNPISGHATLYWYQQILGQGPKLLIQFQNNGVVDDSQLPKDRFSAERLKGVDSTLKIQPAKLEDSAVYLCASTTAGAGGETQYFGPGTRLLVL.

This clonotype was seen a handful of times. This sequence joins TRBV12-3 or TRBV12-4 and TRBJ2-3, with TRBD2 identical over 10 bases. The CDR3 consists of 15 residues. The V and J ends lost 3 bases and 2 bases, in that order; junction bases with no gene match: 2. The CDR3 here is CASSFSGGPTDTQYF. The CDR3 DNA sequence: TGTGCCAGCAGTTTTAGCGGGGGGCCCACAGATACGCAGTATTTT.

This clonotype was counted at least ten times. The chain combines TRBV12-3 or TRBV12-4 with TRBJ2-3, with 9 bases that match TRBD1. The CDR3 totals 16 residues. V shed 4 bases, J shed 3 bases, and the junction held 8 bases outside the gene matches. CDR3 bases: TGTGCCAGCAGTTCTGTAGGGACAGGGATAACAGATACGCAGTATTTT. Its translation: CASSSVGTGITDTQYF.

The CDR3 nucleotides are TGTGCCAGCAGTCACCGTTATGGACCCACCGGGGAGCTGTTTTTT. It encodes CASSHRYGPTGELFF. The chain links TRBV6-2 or TRBV6-3 to TRBJ2-2; D not certain. Germline assignment: CDR1 MNHEY and CDR2 SVGEGT. V lost 5 bases and J lost 4, with 14 bases in between. The CDR3 has 15 amino acids.

The chain joins TRBV14 to TRBJ2-1; 7 nucleotides agree with TRBD2. Per the germline V gene, CDR1 is SGHDN and CDR2 is FVKESK. J gave up 0 bases and V 4 bases, and 6 bases lay outside the gene matches. CDR3 length equals 16 residues. CDR3 bases: TGTGCCAGCAGCCCCCCCCGCGGGGGCTCCTACAATGAGCAGTTCTTC. Translated: CASSPPRGGSYNEQFF.

This clonotype was detected ten times or more. The genes are TRBV20-1 and TRBJ2-3; 7 nucleotides match TRBD2. CDR1 is DFQATT, CDR2 SNEGSKA, per germline (reference sequence). The CDR3 covers 13 residues. Trimming took 8 bases from V and 3 from J; bases not matched to a gene: 8. CDR3 loop: CSPHSGGTDTQYF. In DNA, the CDR3 is TGCAGTCCTCACTCCGGGGGGACAGATACGCAGTATTTT.

The table lists this clonotype with many counts. CDR3 region: CSASDSFNEQFF. The CDR3 DNA reads as TGCAGTGCTTCTGACAGCTTCAATGAGCAGTTCTTC. The V gene is TRBV20-1, the J gene TRBJ2-1; D might be TRBD1 (5 bases). With 5 bases removed from V and 6 bases from J, the gap between germline ends came to 11 bases. CDR1 and CDR2 from the germline V gene are DFQATT and SNEGSKA (reference sequence). The CDR3 length is 12 residues.

This clonotype was picked up many times. This chain links TRBV20-1 with TRBJ2-5; 7 bases fit TRBD1. V shed 1 base and J 2 bases; nucleotides not matched to a gene: 7. CDR3 length equals 15 residues. The germline V gene has CDR1 DFQATT and CDR2 SNEGSKA (reference sequence). The chain's CDR3 is CSARVGQTLQETQYF. CDR3 sequence (DNA): TGCAGTGCTAGAGTGGGACAGACCCTACAAGAGACCCAGTACTTC.

The chain uses TRBV21-1 and TRBJ2-5. TRBV21-1 is labeled a pseudogene. The CDR3 consists of 10 residues. CDR3 nucleotides: TGTGCCAGCCGTGAGGAGACCCAGTACTTC. Translating gives CASREETQYF.